This T cell receptor beta chain originates from a study of T cells in Graves' hyperthyroidism and ophthalmopathy. This clonotype was detected many times. What it binds is not known. Whole-study results and caveats: Model-based prediction identified ophthalmopathy a median about 7 months prior to its onset. Most expanded thyroid clonotypes above 0.001 recurred in blood.

Authors of the study amplified TCR beta CDR3 regions from RNA transcripts. A set of HTBI primers served as the primers for a first-round RT-PCR of the TCR CDR3. TCRdb ran MiXCR on the multiplex PCR reads and lists one entry per CDR3 protein. The sample consists of 210,000 or so distinct CDR3 sequences, 15% to 20% of them appearing once. The TCR comes from a man aged 50-60 years with Graves' hyperthyroidism. The sequenced sample consisted of blood.

Here the CDR3 DNA reads TGTGCCAGCTCACTGGCGGCGTACCAAGAGACCCAGTACTTC. It encodes CASSLAAYQETQYF. The chain carries TRBV18 and TRBJ2-5, with D uncertain. Germline CDR1 KGHSH, CDR2 LQKENI. The V and J ends lost 4 bases and 0 bases respectively, with 9 bases between them. The CDR3 sequence is 14 residues long.